This is a list of T cell receptor beta chains from one sample in a study of T cell responses to AZD1222 COVID-19 vaccine. This table comes from immunoSEQ multiplex PCR, and its TCRdb copy is limited to in-frame clones, with some not included. The sample has 100,000 to 150,000 clones; about nine tenths are singletons. This specimen was peripheral blood, taken on day 0 of AZD1222 vaccination. Receptor source: an adult in good health. Each CDR3 is given with its conserved first and last residue. Each record gives: clone size, D gene, J gene, V gene, CDR3 DNA, CDR3 protein. A D gene is named only where the DNA matches it firmly. The size of a clone is reported for some rows only, either as once, few or many, or as a class for expanded clones.

few,.,TRBJ1-2,TRBV2,TGTGCCAGCAGTGATCAGGGGCATGGCTACACCTTC,CASSDQGHGYTF
.,.,TRBJ2-5,TRBV7-2,TGTGCCAGCAGCTACACCCATGGGGAGACCCAGTACTTC,CASSYTHGETQYF
.,.,TRBJ2-7,TRBV28,TGTGCCAGCACCACATACGAGCAGTACTTC,CASTTYEQYF
.,TRBD2,TRBJ2-5,TRBV6-2/TRBV6-3,TGTGCCAGCAGTTATAGCTGGACTAGCGGGGTGGAGACCCAGTACTTC,CASSYSWTSGVETQYF
once,.,TRBJ1-2,TRBV20-1,TGCAGTGCCGCACAGGGTAGGGGCTACACCTTC,CSAAQGRGYTF
.,.,TRBJ2-5,TRBV6-5,TGTGCCAGCAGTTACTCGAGCGTAGTCCAAGAGACCCAGTACTTC,CASSYSSVVQETQYF
.,TRBD1,TRBJ1-1,TRBV5-1,TGCGCCAGCAGCCTCGACAGGGCTTCTATGAACACTGAAGCTTTCTTT,CASSLDRASMNTEAFF
.,TRBD1,TRBJ1-1,TRBV9,TGTGCCAGCAGCGCCACCGGGACAGGGAACACTGAAGCTTTCTTT,CASSATGTGNTEAFF
.,TRBD2,TRBJ2-3,TRBV27,TGTGCCAGCAGTTTGGTTAGCGGGGGGGGCACAGATACGCAGTATTTT,CASSLVSGGGTDTQYF
.,TRBD2,TRBJ2-3,TRBV29-1,TGCAGCGTGGAAGCGGGGGCAGGGGATACGCAGTATTTT,CSVEAGAGDTQYF
.,.,TRBJ1-1,TRBV3-1/TRBV3-2,TGTGCCAGCAGCCCTCCAGTGCACACTGAAGCTTTCTTT,CASSPPVHTEAFF
.,TRBD1,TRBJ1-2,TRBV11-2,TGTGCCAGCAGCCCCGACAGGGGGGCCTATGGCTACACCTTC,CASSPDRGAYGYTF
.,.,TRBJ1-6,TRBV4-3,TGCGCCAGCAGCCAAGAGCGGGGAACCTATTCATCCCTCCACTTT,CASSQERGTYSSLHF
.,.,TRBJ1-1,TRBV12-3/TRBV12-4,TGTGCCAGCAGTCAGGGGATCACTGAAGCTTTCTTT,CASSQGITEAFF
.,TRBD2,TRBJ2-3,TRBV18,TGTGCCAGCTCACCAAGCCTAGCGGGGAGCACAGATACGCAGTATTTT,CASSPSLAGSTDTQYF
.,TRBD1,TRBJ1-1,TRBV27,TGTGCCAGCAGTAGGCAGGGGGTAACTGAAGCTTTCTTT,CASSRQGVTEAFF
.,TRBD1,TRBJ2-5,TRBV6-2/TRBV6-3,TGTGCCAGCAGTTACTGGGACAGAGAGACCCAGTACTTC,CASSYWDRETQYF
.,.,TRBJ2-5,TRBV24-1,TGTGCCACCAGTGACCCGGACGGAAAAGAGACCCAGTACTTC,CATSDPDGKETQYF
.,.,TRBJ2-7,TRBV19,TGTGCCAGTAGTATTGGTCGAGGCTCCCTCGAGCAGTACTTC,CASSIGRGSLEQYF
.,.,TRBJ2-7,TRBV19,TGTGCCAGTAGTATAAGTGTTGGGCTGCGTGGCGAGCAGTACTTC,CASSISVGLRGEQYF
.,.,TRBJ2-7,TRBV12-3/TRBV12-4,TGTGCCAGCAGTCCGACAGAGTCCTACGAGCAGTACTTC,CASSPTESYEQYF
.,.,TRBJ1-3,TRBV21-1,TGTGCCAGCAGCAAACTACAGGGGCTCTCTGGAAACACCATATATTTT,CASSKLQGLSGNTIYF
.,.,TRBJ2-7,TRBV6-5,TGTGCCAGCAGTTACGCGACAGGAAGCTCCTACGAGCAGTACTTC,CASSYATGSSYEQYF
.,.,TRBJ2-3,TRBV5-6,TGTGCCAGCACCCTCCGAAATACGCAGTATTTT,CASTLRNTQYF
.,.,TRBJ2-7,TRBV4-2,TGTGCCAGCAGCCAAGATTCGAGCAGATACTACGAGCAGTACTTC,CASSQDSSRYYEQYF
once,TRBD1,TRBJ1-1,TRBV9,TGTGCCAGCAGCGGCCCTGACAGGGGTACTGAAGCTTTCTTT,CASSGPDRGTEAFF
.,TRBD1,TRBJ1-3,TRBV7-2,TGTGCCAGCAGCTGGAACAGGGGGCAAGGAAACACCATATATTTT,CASSWNRGQGNTIYF